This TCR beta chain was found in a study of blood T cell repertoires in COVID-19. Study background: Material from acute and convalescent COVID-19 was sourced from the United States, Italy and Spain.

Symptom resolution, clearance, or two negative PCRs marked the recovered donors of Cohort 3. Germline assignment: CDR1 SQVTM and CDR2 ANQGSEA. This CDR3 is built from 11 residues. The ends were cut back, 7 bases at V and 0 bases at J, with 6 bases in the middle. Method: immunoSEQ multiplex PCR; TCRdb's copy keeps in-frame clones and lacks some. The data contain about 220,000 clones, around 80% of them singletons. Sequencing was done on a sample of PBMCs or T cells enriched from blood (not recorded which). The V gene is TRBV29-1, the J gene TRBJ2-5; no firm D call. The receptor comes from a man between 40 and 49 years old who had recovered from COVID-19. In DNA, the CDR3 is TGCAGCGGGGGTAACCAAGAGACCCAGTACTTC. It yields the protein CSGGNQETQYF. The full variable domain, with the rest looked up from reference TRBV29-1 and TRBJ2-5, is SAVISQKPSRDICQRGTSLTIQCQVDSQVTMMFWYRQQPGQSLTLIATANQGSEATYESGFVIDKFPISRPNLTFSTLTVSNMSPEDSSIYLCSGGNQETQYFGPGTRLLVL.